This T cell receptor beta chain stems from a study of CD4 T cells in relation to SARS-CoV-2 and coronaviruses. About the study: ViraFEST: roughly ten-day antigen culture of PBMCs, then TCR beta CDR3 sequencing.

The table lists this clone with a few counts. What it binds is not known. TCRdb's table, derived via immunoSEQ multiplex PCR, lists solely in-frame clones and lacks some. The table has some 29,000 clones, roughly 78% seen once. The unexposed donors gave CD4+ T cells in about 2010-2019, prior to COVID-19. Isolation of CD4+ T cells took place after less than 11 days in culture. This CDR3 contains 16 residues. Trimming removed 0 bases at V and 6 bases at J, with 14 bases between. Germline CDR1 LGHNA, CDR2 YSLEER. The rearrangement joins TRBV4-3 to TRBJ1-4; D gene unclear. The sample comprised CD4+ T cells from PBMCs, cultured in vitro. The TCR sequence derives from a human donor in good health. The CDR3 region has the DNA TGCGCCAGCAGCCAAGATGAATCTGGGTGGGATGAAAAACTGTTTTTT. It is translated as CASSQDESGWDEKLFF.